Below, 27 T cell receptor beta chains from the same sample are listed, as sequenced in a study of T cells in Graves' hyperthyroidism and ophthalmopathy. Using RNA transcripts as the source, TCR beta CDR3 regions were amplified. During a first-round RT-PCR of the TCR CDR3, the HTBI primer set was used. TCRdb analysed the multiplex PCR reads with MiXCR anew, one entry per CDR3 protein. The table records 700,000 or so distinct CDR3 sequences, about a sixth of them present only once. The source material was blood. The receptors were sampled from a man between 18 and 29 years old with Graves' hyperthyroidism.

Many counts were recorded for this clonotype. The CDR3 DNA is TGTGCCAGCTCACCCCGGATAAGCGGGAGGGAAGAGACCCAGTACTTC. It is translated as CASSPRISGREETQYF. The chain uses TRBV18 and TRBJ2-5; 10 nucleotides match TRBD2. With V trimmed by 3 bases and J by 3 bases, 7 bases remained unmatched. This CDR3 has 16 residues. The germline V gene has CDR1 KGHSH and CDR2 LQKENI.

This clonotype was seen at least ten times. The rearrangement joins TRBV24-1 to TRBJ2-1, with a possible D match to TRBD2 (6 bases). Germline lookup yields CDR1 KGHDR and CDR2 SFDVKD. Trimming took 5 bases from V and 0 from J, leaving 13 bases between them. This CDR3 contains 16 residues. The CDR3 sequence is CATSGGVDGSYNEQFF. The CDR3 coding sequence is TGTGCCACCAGTGGGGGGGTGGATGGCTCCTACAATGAGCAGTTCTTC.

This clonotype was recorded at least ten times. This sequence joins TRBV27 and TRBJ1-4; D is undetermined. This CDR3 comprises 15 residues. Trimming left V 6 bases short and J 4 bases short, with 15 bases between. Germline lookup yields CDR1 MNHEY and CDR2 SMNVEV (reference sequence). CDR3 nucleotides: TGTGCCAGCAGCGCCTCGTGGGGTCTTAATGAAAAACTGTTTTTT. This gives the protein CASSASWGLNEKLFF.

This clonotype was counted many times. CDR3 amino acids: CASSEIWAYEQYF. CDR3 sequence (DNA): TGTGCCAGCAGTGAAATTTGGGCCTACGAGCAGTACTTC. The gene calls are TRBV6-1 and TRBJ2-7; D gene ambiguous. Germline V gives CDR1 MNHNS, CDR2 SASEGT. V was trimmed by 2 bases and J by 2 bases, leaving 7 bases between them. The CDR3 is 13 amino acids.

Details on this clonotype: One junction end does not reproduce the germline sequence, and a read error may be involved. The V gene is TRBV27, the J gene TRBJ1-6, with no clear D. This CDR3 has 17 residues. CDR1 is MNHEY, CDR2 SMNVEV, per germline (reference sequence). The CDR3 region is CASSIKLSRTYNSPPHF. DNA for the CDR3: TGTGCCAGCAGTATTAAACTGTCTCGCACCTATAATTCACCCCCCCACTTT.

The table lists this clonotype with a few counts. The J gene is TRBJ2-1, the V gene TRBV2; a possible D gene is TRBD2 (6 bases). The germline gives CDR1 SNHLY, CDR2 FYNNEI. This CDR3 has 15 amino acids. The V and J ends lost 1 base and 0 bases respectively, with 7 bases between them. The CDR3 here is CASSEVGGSYNEQFF. The CDR3 DNA reads as TGTGCCAGCAGTGAAGTCGGGGGCTCCTACAATGAGCAGTTCTTC.

As concerns this clonotype: One end of the junction varies from germline; a read error may be responsible. The V call is TRBV12-3 or TRBV12-4, the J call TRBJ1-5; possible D gene TRBD1, 6 bases. This CDR3 is 15 amino acids long. The chain's CDR3 is CASSLARGSNQPQHF. DNA for the CDR3: TGTGCCAGCAGTCTAGCCAGGGGTAGCAATCAGCCCCAGCATTTT.

This clonotype was observed a handful of times. The rearrangement links TRBV3-1 to TRBJ2-7, with D perhaps matching TRBD1 (5 bases). This CDR3 comprises 16 residues. CDR1 is LGHDT and CDR2 is YNNKEL in the germline V gene (reference sequence). Between the trimmed V and J ends, which lost 0 bases and 0 bases, there was a span of 12 bases. The CDR3 here is CASSQDPDSSSYEQYF. In DNA form, the CDR3 reads TGTGCCAGCAGCCAAGATCCCGACAGCAGCTCCTACGAGCAGTACTTC.

This clonotype has more than one count but fewer than ten. This rearrangement joins TRBV5-4 to TRBJ2-3, with 8 positions matching TRBD2. After removal of 4 bases from V and 5 bases from J, the junction contained 9 bases not matched to a gene. Germline V lookup: CDR1 SGHNT, CDR2 YYREEE (reference sequence). The CDR3 is made up of 15 amino acids. The CDR3 DNA is TGTGCCAGCAGCGCGGAAGCGGGAGTTAAAGATACGCAGTATTTT. It specifies CASSAEAGVKDTQYF.

The sample holds many counts of this clonotype. The chain employs TRBV5-6 and TRBJ1-5; D uncertain. Germline V gene sequence: CDR1 SGHDT, CDR2 YYEEEE. The CDR3 totals 12 residues. Trimming cost V 3 bases and J 5 bases, with 6 bases left between them. The CDR3 is CASSSGDQPQHF. The DNA for the CDR3 is TGTGCCAGCAGCTCCGGGGATCAGCCCCAGCATTTT.

A few counts support this clonotype. The genes are TRBV13 and TRBJ2-5; 9 nucleotides align to TRBD1. Trimming removed 5 bases from V and 3 bases from J; junction bases left unmatched: 19. The length of the CDR3 is 19 residues. Germline CDR1 is PRHDT and CDR2 is FYEKMQ (reference sequence). In nucleotides, the CDR3 is TGTGCCAGCAGCCTAACTAACCCATTCGGGACAGGGTGGGAAGAGACCCAGTACTTC. Its translation: CASSLTNPFGTGWEETQYF.

This sequence joins TRBV19 and TRBJ2-1; 9 bases fit TRBD2. The germline V gene has CDR1 LNHDA and CDR2 SQIVND (reference sequence). V dropped 5 bases and J dropped 8; count of bases not matched to a gene: 13. This CDR3 is built from 16 residues. CDR3 sequence (DNA): TGTGCCAGTAGTCCTCAGGGACTAGCCTCGAACGATGAGCAGTTCTTC. This encodes CASSPQGLASNDEQFF. The variable domain in full, with the rest retrieved from reference TRBV19 and TRBJ2-1, is DGGITQSPKYLFRKEGQNVTLSCEQNLNHDAMYWYRQDPGQGLRLIYYSQIVNDFQKGDIAEGYSVSREKKESFPLTVTSAQKNPTAFYLCASSPQGLASNDEQFFGPGTRLTVL.

At least ten counts were recorded for this clonotype. This rearrangement joins TRBV2 to TRBJ2-5; 7 bases match TRBD1. The CDR3 spans 11 residues. CDR1 is SNHLY and CDR2 is FYNNEI in the germline V gene. The V segment lost 8 bases and the J segment 3 bases; nucleotides outside the gene matches: 0. The CDR3, as DNA: TGTGCCAGCGGACAGGAAGAGACCCAGTACTTC. This encodes CASGQEETQYF. Complete variable domain (other parts from reference TRBV2 and TRBJ2-5): EPEVTQTPSHQVTQMGQEVILRCVPISNHLYFYWYRQILGQKVEFLVSFYNNEISEKSEIFDDQFSVERPDGSNFTLKIRSTKLEDSAMYFCASGQEETQYFGPGTRLLVL.

There are a few counts of this clonotype. The chain links TRBV10-3 to TRBJ2-5, with 11 bases aligning to TRBD2. V shed 1 base and J 9 bases; nucleotides not matched to a gene: 10. Germline assignment: CDR1 ENHRY and CDR2 SYGVKD. CDR3 length: 16 amino acids. CDR3 sequence (DNA): TGTGCCATCAGTGAGTTTAGCGGGAGGGCCCTAGGGGCCCAGTACTTC. Protein: CAISEFSGRALGAQYF.

The table lists this clonotype with a few counts. The V gene is TRBV6-5, the J gene TRBJ1-1; no clear D. V lost 0 bases and J 4 bases, leaving 12 bases between the germline ends. CDR1 and CDR2 from the germline V gene are MNHEY and SVGAGI. The CDR3 is 15 amino acids. The CDR3 DNA sequence: TGTGCCAGCAGTTACTCGAGAGGGAGCGGCACTGAAGCTTTCTTT. It specifies CASSYSRGSGTEAFF.

The gene calls are TRBV7-9 and TRBJ1-5; D is perhaps TRBD1 (6 bases). V dropped 1 base and J dropped 4 bases, with 11 bases sitting between them. The V gene's germline CDR1 is SEHNR and CDR2 FQNEAQ (reference sequence). The length of the CDR3 is 15 residues. CDR3 in DNA: TGTGCCAGCAGCTTAGGACAGGCGCCTAATCAGCCCCAGCATTTT. This codes for CASSLGQAPNQPQHF.

This clonotype came up a few times. The chain carries TRBV25-1 and TRBJ1-1; D is unresolved. Looked up from germline, CDR1 is MGHDK and CDR2 is SYGVNS. Trimming removed 10 bases from V and 0 bases from J, with 18 bases in between. This CDR3 has 15 residues. For the CDR3, the DNA is TGTGCCATCATACCCAGGAGCCTCATGAACACTGAAGCTTTCTTT. Amino acids: CAIIPRSLMNTEAFF.

The chain carries TRBV19 and TRBJ1-1, with D possibly matching TRBD1 (5 bases). Germline loops: CDR1 LNHDA, CDR2 SQIVND (reference sequence). CDR3 length: 14 amino acids. The V and J ends lost 7 bases and 4 bases respectively, with 16 bases between them. CDR3 coding DNA: TGTGCCAGTACCGGGGCAGACGGAGGCACTGAAGCTTTCTTT. Translating it yields CASTGADGGTEAFF.

This clonotype was counted many times. J is TRBJ2-1 and V is TRBV20-1, with no clear D. Germline V gene data show CDR1 as DFQATT and CDR2 as SNEGSKA (reference sequence). The CDR3 sequence is 15 residues long. V was cut by 1 base and J by 9 bases, with 19 bases left in between. In DNA, the CDR3 is TGCAGTGCTAGAGCCCAGGACCGCGGTCGGAGTGAGCAGTTCTTC. This sequence encodes CSARAQDRGRSEQFF.

This clonotype was picked up many times. The chain couples TRBV6-1 to TRBJ2-3; tentative D call: TRBD1 (5 bases). V dropped 1 base and J dropped 0 bases, with 14 bases sitting between them. CDR1 and CDR2 from the germline V gene are MNHNS and SASEGT. The CDR3 has 17 residues. CDR3 sequence (DNA): TGTGCCAGCAGTGAAGAAGGGGTACGGGCGAGCACAGATACGCAGTATTTT. It is translated as CASSEEGVRASTDTQYF.

This clonotype was recorded at least ten times. J is TRBJ1-2 and V is TRBV5-1; D remains unclear. The CDR3 covers 15 residues. V lost 2 bases and J 4 bases, leaving 15 bases between the germline ends. Per germline, CDR1 SGHRS and CDR2 YFSETQ. CDR3 amino acids: CASSLGPKQIYGYTF. For the CDR3, the DNA is TGCGCCAGCAGCTTAGGACCGAAACAGATCTATGGCTACACCTTC.

This clonotype was seen a handful of times. V is TRBV10-2 and J is TRBJ2-2; 7 bases line up with TRBD2. Germline V lookup: CDR1 WSHSY, CDR2 SAAADI. The V gene end was trimmed by 7 bases and the J gene end by 6 bases; junction bases not matched to a gene: 8. CDR3 length: 14 residues. The CDR3 nucleotides are TGCGCCAGCACTCGTAATGGGGGGGCCGGGGAGCTGTTTTTT. It yields the protein CASTRNGGAGELFF.

This clonotype has a count of ten or more. The rearrangement links TRBV12-3 or TRBV12-4 to TRBJ2-1, with TRBD1 matching 11 bases. With 5 bases clipped from V and 9 bases from J, the junction kept 9 bases outside the gene matches. The CDR3 covers 15 residues. The CDR3 bases are TGTGCCAGCAGTCCCGGACAGGGGGCGGTAGGTGAGCAGTTCTTC. Translating it yields CASSPGQGAVGEQFF.

The J gene is TRBJ2-5, the V gene TRBV7-2; 12 nucleotides match TRBD2. Germline V CDR1 and CDR2: SGHTA, FQGNSA. V was pared by 5 bases and J by 5 bases, with 12 bases of the junction left unmatched. This CDR3 is built from 17 residues. The CDR3, as DNA: TGTGCCAGCAGCGCACGACTAGCGGGAGACTTTAGGGAGACCCAGTACTTC. Translating it yields CASSARLAGDFRETQYF.

The table lists this clonotype with many counts. The chain employs TRBV30 and TRBJ2-3; D unresolved. CDR1 is GTSNPN, CDR2 SVGIG, per germline (reference sequence). The CDR3 runs to 12 residues. V gave up 2 bases and J gave up 2 bases, with 5 bases separating them. The CDR3 region has the DNA TGTGCCTGGAGTCAGGTCACAGATACGCAGTATTTT. Translating gives CAWSQVTDTQYF. The full variable domain, in which reference TRBV30 and TRBJ2-3 provide the parts outside the CDR3, is SQTIHQWPATLVQPVGSPLSLECTVEGTSNPNLYWYRQAAGRGLQLLFYSVGIGQISSEVPQNLSASRPQDRQFILSSKKLLLSDSGFYLCAWSQVTDTQYFGPGTRLTVL.

This clonotype came up a few times. J is TRBJ1-2 and V is TRBV5-1, with 8 nucleotides matching TRBD1. Trimming cost V 0 bases and J 0 bases; bases outside gene matches: 10. Germline-derived CDR1 and CDR2 are SGHRS and YFSETQ. CDR3 length: 18 amino acids. CDR3 sequence reads: CASSLEGQVPLANYGYTF. The CDR3 nucleotides are TGCGCCAGCAGCTTGGAGGGACAGGTGCCTTTAGCTAACTATGGCTACACCTTC. The complete variable domain, with remaining parts taken from reference TRBV5-1 and TRBJ1-2, reads KAGVTQTPRYLIKTRGQQVTLSCSPISGHRSVSWYQQTPGQGLQFLFEYFSETQRNKGNFPGRFSGRQFSNSRSEMNVSTLELGDSALYLCASSLEGQVPLANYGYTFGSGTRLTVV.

This clonotype appeared many times. The V and J genes are TRBV18 and TRBJ2-1; 10 nucleotides align to TRBD2. This CDR3 region has 17 residues. Germline V gene lookup returns CDR1 KGHSH and CDR2 LQKENI. J was trimmed by 7 bases and V by 3 bases; bases with no gene match: 12. The CDR3: CASSPLASSGRLNEQFF. The CDR3 nucleotides read TGTGCCAGCTCACCCCTCGCTAGTAGCGGGAGGTTGAATGAGCAGTTCTTC. Variable domain in full (rest from reference TRBV18 and TRBJ2-1): NAGVMQNPRHLVRRRGQEARLRCSPMKGHSHVYWYRQLPEEGLKFMVYLQKENIIDESGMPKERFSAEFPKEGPSILRIQQVVRGDSAAYFCASSPLASSGRLNEQFFGPGTRLTVL.